The TCR beta chain described here comes from a study of OX40 agonist ivuxolimab in advanced cancers. Germline V gene sequence: CDR1 SGHDT, CDR2 YYEEEE. V was clipped by 4 bases and J by 2 bases; unmatched bases: 6. The CDR3 runs 15 residues. Libraries were prepared by immunoSEQ multiplex PCR; TCRdb keeps only in-frame clonotypes and omits some of them. The sample yields about 16,000 clones, 84% seen once. This TCR was recovered from an adult with an advanced solid tumor such as melanoma, head and neck, liver or kidney cancer. Specimen: CD4+ or CD8+ T cells sorted from blood, collected in a trial of the OX40 agonist ivuxolimab. This chain uses TRBV5-6 with TRBJ2-3; the match to TRBD1 covers 8 bases. In DNA, the CDR3 is TGTGCCAGCAGCGGACAGGGACTCTCCACAGATACGCAGTATTTT. Protein product: CASSGQGLSTDTQYF.